Listed here is a single T cell receptor beta chain. As yet, its antigen is unknown. This entry is derived from a study of cytomegalovirus exposure and HLA in healthy donors. Study-wide results and limits: Later analysis suggested most CMV-associated TCR beta chains were HLA-restricted.

Trimming at V came to 1 base and at J to 3 bases, leaving 6 bases not matched to a gene. The CDR3 contains 15 residues. The germline V gene has CDR1 LGHNA and CDR2 YSLEER. Primers: 60 Vbeta forward and 13 Jbeta reverse. Libraries were prepared by immunoSEQ multiplex PCR; TCRdb keeps only in-frame clonotypes and omits some of them. The repertoire consists of 120,000 to 150,000 clones, with roughly 80% occurring once and the leading ten covering 3.5% to 5.5%. V gene TRBV4-3 combines with J gene TRBJ2-7; TRBD2 matches at 7 bases. Material: PBMCs. This sequence originates from a woman between 35 and 50 years old in good health and CMV-seropositive. The CDR3 DNA sequence: TGCGCCAGCAGCCAAGCCGGGGAGGGTAACTACGAGCAGTACTTC. Its translation: CASSQAGEGNYEQYF.